The table lists the clone carrying this T cell receptor (beta chain) with many counts. The data were taken from a study of neurological immune-mediated disorders. TCRdb re-derived calls from the 5' RACE reads in MiXCR, one entry per CDR3 protein. This sample has around 130,000 distinct CDR3 sequences, with 3.2% found just once. The V end lost 3 bases, the J end lost 6 bases, and 12 bases lay between the germline ends. This CDR3 spans 13 amino acids. Germline CDR1 DFQATT, CDR2 SNEGSKA (reference sequence). The TCR was taken from a woman younger than 45 with multiple sclerosis. This chain connects TRBV20-1 to TRBJ2-1; D gene unclear. Material: PBMCs. The CDR3, as DNA: TGCAGTGCTAGGGTCCCCGATGGCAATGAGCAGTTCTTC. Translated, it gives CSARVPDGNEQFF.